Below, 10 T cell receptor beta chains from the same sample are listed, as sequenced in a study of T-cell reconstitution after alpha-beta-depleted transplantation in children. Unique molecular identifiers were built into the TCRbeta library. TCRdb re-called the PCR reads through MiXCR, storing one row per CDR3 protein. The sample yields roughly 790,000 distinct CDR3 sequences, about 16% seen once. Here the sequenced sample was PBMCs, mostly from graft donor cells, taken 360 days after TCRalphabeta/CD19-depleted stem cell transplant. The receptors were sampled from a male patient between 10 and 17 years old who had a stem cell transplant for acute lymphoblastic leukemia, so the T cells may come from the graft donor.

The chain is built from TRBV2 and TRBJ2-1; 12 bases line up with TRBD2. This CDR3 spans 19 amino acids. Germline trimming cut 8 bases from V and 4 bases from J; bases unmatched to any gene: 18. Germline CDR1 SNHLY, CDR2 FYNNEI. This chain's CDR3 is CASCLVWTSGAQPYNEQFF. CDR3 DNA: TGTGCCAGCTGTTTAGTTTGGACTAGCGGGGCACAGCCTTACAATGAGCAGTTCTTC.

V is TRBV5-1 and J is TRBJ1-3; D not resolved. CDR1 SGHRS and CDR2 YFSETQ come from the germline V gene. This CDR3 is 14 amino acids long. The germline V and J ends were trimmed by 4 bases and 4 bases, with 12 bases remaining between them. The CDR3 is CASSPGSQGNTIYF. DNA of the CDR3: TGCGCCAGCAGCCCCGGAAGCCAAGGAAACACCATATATTTT.

The CDR3 loop is CASSKVGSLAGTYEQYF. In DNA, the CDR3 is TGTGCCAGCAGCAAAGTCGGGTCGCTAGCGGGGACCTACGAGCAGTACTTC. The V call is TRBV21-1, the J call TRBJ2-7; TRBD2, as called in the table, went unchecked against the DNA. TRBV21-1 represents a pseudogene. CDR3 length: 17 amino acids.

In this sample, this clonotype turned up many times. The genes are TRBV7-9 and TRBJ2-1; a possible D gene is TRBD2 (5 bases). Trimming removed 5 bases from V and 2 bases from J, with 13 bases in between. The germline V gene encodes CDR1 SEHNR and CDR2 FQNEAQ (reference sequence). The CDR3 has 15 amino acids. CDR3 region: CASSSLAATYNEQFF. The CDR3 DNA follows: TGTGCCAGCAGCAGTCTAGCCGCTACCTACAATGAGCAGTTCTTC.

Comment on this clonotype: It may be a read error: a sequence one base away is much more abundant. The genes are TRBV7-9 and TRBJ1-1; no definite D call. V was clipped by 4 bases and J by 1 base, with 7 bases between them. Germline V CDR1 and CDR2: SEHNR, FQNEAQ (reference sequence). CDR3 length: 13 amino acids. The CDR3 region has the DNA TGTGCCAGCAGCTGGGTGGCGAACACTGAAGCTTTCTTT. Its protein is CASSWVANTEAFF.

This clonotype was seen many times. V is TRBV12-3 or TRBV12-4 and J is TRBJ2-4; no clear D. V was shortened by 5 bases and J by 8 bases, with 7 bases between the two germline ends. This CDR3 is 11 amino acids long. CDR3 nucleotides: TGTGCCAGCAGTCAGTCGTACATTCAGTACTTC. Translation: CASSQSYIQYF.

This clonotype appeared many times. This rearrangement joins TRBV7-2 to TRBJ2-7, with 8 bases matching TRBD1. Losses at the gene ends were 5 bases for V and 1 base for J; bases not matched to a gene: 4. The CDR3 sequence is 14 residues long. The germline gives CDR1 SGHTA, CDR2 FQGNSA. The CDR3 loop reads CASSPDRGSYEQYF. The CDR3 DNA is TGTGCCAGCAGCCCAGACAGGGGTTCCTACGAGCAGTACTTC.

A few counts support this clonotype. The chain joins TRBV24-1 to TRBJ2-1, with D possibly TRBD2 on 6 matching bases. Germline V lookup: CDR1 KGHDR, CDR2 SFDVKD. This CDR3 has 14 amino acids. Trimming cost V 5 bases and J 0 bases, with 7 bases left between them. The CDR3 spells CATSAGGSYNEQFF. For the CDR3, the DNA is TGTGCCACCAGTGCCGGGGGCTCCTACAATGAGCAGTTCTTC.

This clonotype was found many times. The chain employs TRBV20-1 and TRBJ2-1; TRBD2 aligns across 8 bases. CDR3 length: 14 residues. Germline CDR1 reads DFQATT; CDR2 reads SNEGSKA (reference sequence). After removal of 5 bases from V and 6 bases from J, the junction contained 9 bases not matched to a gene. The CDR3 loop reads CSAGTGREVNEQFF. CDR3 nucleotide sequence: TGCAGTGCTGGGACGGGGCGGGAGGTCAATGAGCAGTTCTTC.

The CDR3 DNA follows: TGTGCCAGCAGCAAATTGACGGGACTCCAAGTCGAGGATACGCAGTATTTT. This sequence encodes CASSKLTGLQVEDTQYF. V gene TRBV6-1 combines with J gene TRBJ2-3, with D possibly being TRBD2 (6 bases). Trimming pared 6 bases from V and 6 bases from J, leaving 25 bases between. The CDR3 has 17 residues. Germline V gene lookup returns CDR1 MNHNS and CDR2 SASEGT.